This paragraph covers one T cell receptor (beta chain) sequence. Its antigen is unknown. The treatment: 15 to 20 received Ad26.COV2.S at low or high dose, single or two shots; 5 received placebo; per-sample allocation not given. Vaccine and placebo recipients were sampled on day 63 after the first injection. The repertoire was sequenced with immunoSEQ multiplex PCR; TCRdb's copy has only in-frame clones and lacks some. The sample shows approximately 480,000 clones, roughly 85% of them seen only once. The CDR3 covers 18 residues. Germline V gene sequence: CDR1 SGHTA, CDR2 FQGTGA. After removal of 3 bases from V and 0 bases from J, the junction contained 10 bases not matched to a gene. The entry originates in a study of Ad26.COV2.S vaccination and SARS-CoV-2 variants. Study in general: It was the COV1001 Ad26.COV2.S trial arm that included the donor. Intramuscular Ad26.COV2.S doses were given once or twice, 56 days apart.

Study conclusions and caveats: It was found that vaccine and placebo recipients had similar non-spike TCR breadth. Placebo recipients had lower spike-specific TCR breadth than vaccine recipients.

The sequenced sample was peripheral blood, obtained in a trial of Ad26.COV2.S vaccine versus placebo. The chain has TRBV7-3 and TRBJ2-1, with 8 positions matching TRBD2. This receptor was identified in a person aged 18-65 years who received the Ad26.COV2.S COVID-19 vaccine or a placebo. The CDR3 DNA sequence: TGTGCCAGCAGCTTTGGTCTAGCGGGCATTAGCTCCTACAATGAGCAGTTCTTC. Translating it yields CASSFGLAGISSYNEQFF.